In its sample, the clone carrying this TCR beta chain was seen once. TCRdb re-called the 5' RACE reads through MiXCR, storing one row per CDR3 protein. The sample records more than 65,000 distinct CDR3 sequences, more than 10% being singletons. The CDR3 has 13 amino acids. The V and J ends lost 5 bases and 3 bases respectively, with 8 bases between them. Germline V gene sequence: CDR1 MNHEY, CDR2 SVGAGI. The data stem from a study of early T cells in non-severe SARS-CoV-2 infection. The V and J genes are TRBV6-5 and TRBJ1-5; a weak D match, TRBD1 (5 bases). Sequenced: whole blood. This TCR came from an adult who was a healthcare worker with PCR-confirmed SARS-CoV-2 infection or an uninfected control (not recorded which). CDR3 bases: TGTGCCAGCAGTCGGGGGTTCAATCAGCCCCAGCATTTT. Its translation is CASSRGFNQPQHF.